Detailed here is one T cell receptor (beta chain). Its matching antigen is unknown. Germline V gene data show CDR1 as SGHVS and CDR2 as FQNEAQ. Trimming stripped 5 bases from V and 3 bases from J, with 5 bases between. CDR3 length equals 11 residues. TCRdb reanalysed the reads using MiXCR and keeps one entry per CDR3 protein. The table lists hundreds of thousands of distinct CDR3 sequences, less than 25% of them singletons. The data stem from a study of T cell repertoires in cytomegalovirus infection. Study summary: It was the public TCR beta signatures that indicated both CMV infection and matching HLA type.

Overall study results and limits: In two of eight donors, the top clonotype was HLA-C-restricted CMV-specific. Identification of carriers of CMV plus the relevant HLA was achieved through cumulative public TCR beta family frequency.

This sequence was found in a human donor in good health (CMV status not recorded). Some clones in this sample may be carry-over from other donors' samples. The sample taken for sequencing was CD8+ T cells from PBMCs. J is TRBJ2-7 and V is TRBV7-8; D remains unclear. The CDR3 DNA is TGTGCCAGCAGCCACCACTACGAGCAGTACGTC. Encoded protein: CASSHHYEQYV.